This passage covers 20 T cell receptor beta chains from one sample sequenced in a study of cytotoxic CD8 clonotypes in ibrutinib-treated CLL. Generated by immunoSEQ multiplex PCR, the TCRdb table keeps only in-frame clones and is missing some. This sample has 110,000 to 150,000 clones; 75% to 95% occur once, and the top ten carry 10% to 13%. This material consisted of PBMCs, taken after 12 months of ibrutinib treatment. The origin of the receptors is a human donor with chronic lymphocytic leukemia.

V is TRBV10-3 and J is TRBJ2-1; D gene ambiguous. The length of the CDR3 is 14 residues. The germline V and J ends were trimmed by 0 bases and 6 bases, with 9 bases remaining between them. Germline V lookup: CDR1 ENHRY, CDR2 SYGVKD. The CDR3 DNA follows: TGTGCCATCAGTGAGTCGAGTCCAATCAATGAGCAGTTCTTC. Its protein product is CAISESSPINEQFF.

This chain's CDR3 is CASSLTRNEKLFF. CDR3 sequence (DNA): TGTGCCAGCAGCTTAACTCGTAATGAAAAACTGTTTTTT. This chain links TRBV7-9 with TRBJ1-4; D gene uncertain. This CDR3 contains 13 residues. The germline gives CDR1 SEHNR, CDR2 FQNEAQ (reference sequence). V lost 2 bases to trimming and J lost 4 bases, with 5 bases between them. The whole variable domain, filled in from reference TRBV7-9 and TRBJ1-4, reads DTGVSQNPRHKITKRGQNVTFRCDPISEHNRLYWYRQTLGQGPEFLTYFQNEAQLEKSRLLSDRFSAERPKGSFSTLEIQRTEQGDSAMYLCASSLTRNEKLFFGSGTQLSVL.

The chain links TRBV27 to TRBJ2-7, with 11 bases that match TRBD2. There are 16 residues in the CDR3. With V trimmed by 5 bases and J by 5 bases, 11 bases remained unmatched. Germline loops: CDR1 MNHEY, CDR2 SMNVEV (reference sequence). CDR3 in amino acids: CASSPNGLAGPNEQYF. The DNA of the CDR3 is TGTGCCAGCAGTCCTAACGGACTAGCGGGTCCCAACGAGCAGTACTTC.

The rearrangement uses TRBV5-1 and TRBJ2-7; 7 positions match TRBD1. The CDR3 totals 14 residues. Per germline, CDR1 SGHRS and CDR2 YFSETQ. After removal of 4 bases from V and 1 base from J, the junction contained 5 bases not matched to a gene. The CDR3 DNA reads TGCGCCAGCAGCCCCAGGGACAGATCCTACGAGCAGTACTTC. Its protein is CASSPRDRSYEQYF.

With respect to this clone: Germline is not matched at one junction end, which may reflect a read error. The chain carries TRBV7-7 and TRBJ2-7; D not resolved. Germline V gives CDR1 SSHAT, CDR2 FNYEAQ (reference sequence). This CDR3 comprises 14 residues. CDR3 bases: TGTGCTAGCAGCCCCGGACGCCTCTCCTACGAGCAGTACTTC. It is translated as CASSPGRLSYEQYF.

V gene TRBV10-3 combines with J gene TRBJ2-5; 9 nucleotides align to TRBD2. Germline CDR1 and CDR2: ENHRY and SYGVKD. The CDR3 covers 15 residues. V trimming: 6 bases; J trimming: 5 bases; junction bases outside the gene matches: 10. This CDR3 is CAISEKAGGMETQYF. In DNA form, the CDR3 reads TGTGCCATCAGCGAAAAAGCGGGAGGAATGGAGACCCAGTACTTC.

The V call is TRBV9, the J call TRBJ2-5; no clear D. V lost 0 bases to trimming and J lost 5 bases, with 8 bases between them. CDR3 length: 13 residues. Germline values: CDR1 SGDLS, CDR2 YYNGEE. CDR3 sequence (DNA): TGTGCCAGCAGCGTAGAAACGCGGGAGACCCAGTACTTC. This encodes CASSVETRETQYF. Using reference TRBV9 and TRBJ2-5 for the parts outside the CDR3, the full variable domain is DSGVTQTPKHLITATGQRVTLRCSPRSGDLSVYWYQQSLDQGLQFLIQYYNGEERAKGNILERFSAQQFPDLHSELNLSSLELGDSALYFCASSVETRETQYFGPGTRLLVL.

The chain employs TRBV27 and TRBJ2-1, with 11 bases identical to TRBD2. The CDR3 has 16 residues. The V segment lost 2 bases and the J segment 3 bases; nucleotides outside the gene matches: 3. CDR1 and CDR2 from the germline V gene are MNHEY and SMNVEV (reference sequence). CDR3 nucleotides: TGTGCCAGCAGTTTACTAGCGGGAGGAATCTACAATGAGCAGTTCTTC. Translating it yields CASSLLAGGIYNEQFF.

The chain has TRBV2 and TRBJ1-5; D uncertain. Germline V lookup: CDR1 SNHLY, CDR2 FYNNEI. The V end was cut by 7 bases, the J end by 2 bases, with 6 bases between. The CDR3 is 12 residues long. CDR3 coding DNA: TGTGCCAGCACAGTGGGCAATCAGCCCCAGCATTTT. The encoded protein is CASTVGNQPQHF.

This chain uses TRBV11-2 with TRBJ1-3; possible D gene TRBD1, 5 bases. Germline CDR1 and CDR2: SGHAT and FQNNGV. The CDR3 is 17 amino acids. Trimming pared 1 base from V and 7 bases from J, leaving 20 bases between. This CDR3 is CASSLGRGALKLNTIYF. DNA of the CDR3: TGTGCCAGCAGCTTAGGAAGAGGGGCGCTTAAGTTGAACACCATATATTTT.

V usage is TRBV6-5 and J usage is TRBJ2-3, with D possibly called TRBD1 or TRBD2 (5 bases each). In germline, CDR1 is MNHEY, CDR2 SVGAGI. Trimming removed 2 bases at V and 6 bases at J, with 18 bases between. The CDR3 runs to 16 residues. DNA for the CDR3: TGTGCCAGCAGTTACCGGGGACGGCCTCGTTGGGATACGCAGTATTTT. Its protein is CASSYRGRPRWDTQYF.

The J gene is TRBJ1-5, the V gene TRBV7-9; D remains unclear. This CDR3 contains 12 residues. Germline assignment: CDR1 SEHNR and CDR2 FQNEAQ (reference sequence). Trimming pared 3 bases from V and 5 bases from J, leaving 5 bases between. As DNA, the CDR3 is TGTGCCAGCAGCTTGATGGATCAGCCCCAGCATTTT. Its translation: CASSLMDQPQHF.

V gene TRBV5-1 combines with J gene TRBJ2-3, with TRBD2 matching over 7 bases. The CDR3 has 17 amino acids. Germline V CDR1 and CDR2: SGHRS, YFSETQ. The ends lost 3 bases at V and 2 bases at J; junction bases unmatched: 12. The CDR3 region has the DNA TGCGCCAGCAGCTGGCTCCGAGGGGAGGGGAACACAGATACGCAGTATTTT. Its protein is CASSWLRGEGNTDTQYF.

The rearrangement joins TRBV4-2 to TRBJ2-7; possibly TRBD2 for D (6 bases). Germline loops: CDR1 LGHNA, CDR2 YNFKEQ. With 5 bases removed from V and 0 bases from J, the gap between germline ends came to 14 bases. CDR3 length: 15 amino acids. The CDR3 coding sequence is TGTGCCAGCAGCTATCAGCGGGCCGACTCCTACGAGCAGTACTTC. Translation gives CASSYQRADSYEQYF.

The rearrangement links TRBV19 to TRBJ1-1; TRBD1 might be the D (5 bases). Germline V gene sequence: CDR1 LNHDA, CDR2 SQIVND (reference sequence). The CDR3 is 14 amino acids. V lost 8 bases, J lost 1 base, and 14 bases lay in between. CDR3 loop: CASWGLRGNTEAFF. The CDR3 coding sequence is TGTGCCAGTTGGGGACTTAGAGGGAACACTGAAGCTTTCTTT.

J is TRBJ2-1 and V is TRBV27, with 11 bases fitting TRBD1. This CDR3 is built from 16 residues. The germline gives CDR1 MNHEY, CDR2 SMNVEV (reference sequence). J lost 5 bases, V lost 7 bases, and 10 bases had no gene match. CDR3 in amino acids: CASNAPGQGADNEQFF. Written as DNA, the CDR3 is TGTGCCAGCAACGCCCCCGGACAGGGGGCGGACAATGAGCAGTTCTTC.

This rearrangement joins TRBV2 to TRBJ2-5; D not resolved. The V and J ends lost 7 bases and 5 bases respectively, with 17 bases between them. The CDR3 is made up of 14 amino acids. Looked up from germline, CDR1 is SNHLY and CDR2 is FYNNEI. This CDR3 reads CASTGVVTTETQYF. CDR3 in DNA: TGTGCCAGCACTGGAGTAGTTACAACGGAGACCCAGTACTTC.

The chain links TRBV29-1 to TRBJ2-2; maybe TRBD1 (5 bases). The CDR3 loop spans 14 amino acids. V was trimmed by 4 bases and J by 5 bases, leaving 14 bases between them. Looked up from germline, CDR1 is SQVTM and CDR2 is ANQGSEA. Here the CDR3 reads CSVALIKGTGELFF. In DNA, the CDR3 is TGCAGCGTTGCCCTTATAAAGGGGACCGGGGAGCTGTTTTTT.

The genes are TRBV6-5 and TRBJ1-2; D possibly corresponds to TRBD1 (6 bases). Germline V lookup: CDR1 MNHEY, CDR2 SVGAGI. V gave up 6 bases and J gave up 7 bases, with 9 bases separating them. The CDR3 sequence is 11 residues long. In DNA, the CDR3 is TGTGCCAGCAGAAACAGGGTTGGCTACACCTTC. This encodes CASRNRVGYTF.

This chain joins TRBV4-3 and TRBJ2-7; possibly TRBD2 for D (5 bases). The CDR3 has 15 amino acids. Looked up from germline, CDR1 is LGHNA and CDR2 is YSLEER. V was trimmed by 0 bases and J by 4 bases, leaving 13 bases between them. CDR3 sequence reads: CASSQDNGEWYEQYF. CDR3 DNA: TGCGCCAGCAGCCAAGATAATGGGGAGTGGTACGAGCAGTACTTC.